This T cell receptor beta chain stems from a study of blood T cell repertoires in COVID-19. The wider study: The United States, Italy and Spain were the sources of the acute and convalescent COVID-19 samples. Nucleic acid was either cDNA or gDNA, and it came from T cells, B-cell-depleted T cells, or PBMCs.

Original processing notes: It was from reference gene primer amplification that nucleated cell counts were estimated. Here immunoSEQ multiplex PCR was the method, and the copy in TCRdb shows in-frame clones only, minus some. D and trimming come from the DNA, and the V and J calls and clone size come from that table. The table records more than 85,000 clones, roughly nine tenths of them present only once. Germline CDR1 and CDR2: SGHNT and YYREEE (reference sequence). The CDR3 has 15 amino acids. V trimming: 2 bases; J trimming: 6 bases; junction bases outside the gene matches: 8. The specimen was peripheral blood. V and J are TRBV5-4 and TRBJ1-1, with 9 bases lining up with TRBD1. This TCR was recovered from a man between 50 and 59 years old with active COVID-19. The DNA of the CDR3 is TGTGCCAGCAGCTTTCGAGACAGGGGGGGGTCTGAAGCTTTCTTT. It codes for CASSFRDRGGSEAFF.